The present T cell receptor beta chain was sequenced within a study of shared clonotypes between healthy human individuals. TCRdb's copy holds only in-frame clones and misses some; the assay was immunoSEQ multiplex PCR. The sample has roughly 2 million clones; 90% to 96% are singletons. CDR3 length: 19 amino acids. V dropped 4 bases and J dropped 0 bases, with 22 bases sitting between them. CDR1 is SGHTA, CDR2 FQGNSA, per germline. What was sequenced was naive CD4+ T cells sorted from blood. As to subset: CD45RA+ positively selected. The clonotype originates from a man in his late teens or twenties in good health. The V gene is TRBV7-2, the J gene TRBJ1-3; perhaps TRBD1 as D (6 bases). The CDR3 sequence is CASSSIRDIQKTSGNTIYF. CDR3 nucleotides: TGTGCCAGCAGCTCAATCCGGGACATACAAAAAACCTCTGGAAACACCATATATTTT.